This T cell receptor beta chain was recorded in a study of T cells after yellow fever vaccination (dated by TCRdb to the late 2010s). Regarding the complete study: The SMART-Seq v4 Ultra Low Input RNA kit was used to prepare libraries from fractions with low cell numbers. Bulk TCR alpha and beta repertoires were sequenced longitudinally to track T-cell clones before and after primary and booster YFV17D yellow fever vaccination. The cohort comprised two healthy male donors, one aged 18 to 29 and one aged 30 to 39 years. Blood was collected at multiple timepoints before and after primary and secondary immunization, and bulk PBMC replicates and cell subsets were isolated.

V gives up 3 bases and J gives up 5 bases, and the segment between their germline ends measures 10 bases. Taken from cysteine to phenylalanine, the CDR3 has 13 residues. Solely the CDR3 DNA is kept, with 39 bases framed from the first base. CDR1 and CDR2 are read off the germline V gene (reference sequence) as LNHDA and SQIVND. Beyond this particular receptor, the publication reports: The secondary T-cell response was weaker than the primary response but faster, peaking on day 5 instead of day 15. Computational filtering was required because FACS-sorted repertoires could contain abundant contaminating clonotypes from the bulk population. After the booster, most of the clones that had expanded following primary vaccination were detected again (roughly 96% of CD4 and around 90% of CD8), which suggests that memory was broadly maintained. Because the study included only a couple of donors, the extent to which the findings can be generalized is limited. A small fraction of clonotypes appeared in both the CD4 and CD8 compartments, likely as a result of convergent recombination.

This clonotype came up a few times. Its antigen has not been determined. Per-base qualities were not stored, and no clone one base away is much larger. Explained via the paper, the treatment or condition label denotes: live attenuated yellow fever vaccine strain. At each blood-draw timepoint, two biological replicates of bulk PBMCs were obtained. A standard Ficoll-Paque protocol was used to isolate PBMCs from peripheral blood. RNA was extracted with TriZol from bulk PBMCs, CD4 and CD8 fractions, and dextramer-positive and dextramer-negative fractions. The listed sequencing device is Illumina NovaSeq 6000. TCR cDNA was made using 5'RACE template switching, a step that added a universal primer site and unique molecular identifiers. Priming of cDNA synthesis was performed from both the TCR alpha and TCR beta constant segments. Two PCR steps were used to amplify libraries, with sample barcodes and sequencing adapters being added in the second step. Sequencing of libraries was performed on Illumina HiSeq 2500 (2x100 bp) or NovaSeq (2x150 bp). The paper's processing steps were these. MIGEC was used to demultiplex reads and collapse the reads into UMI consensus sequences, and MiXCR was used for V(D)J alignment. Vaccine-responding clonotypes were identified with edgeR using replicate PBMC samples, with FDR below 0.01 and a log2 fold change above 5 up to day 15 being required. Each bulk clonotype was labeled CD4 or CD8 based on which sequenced repertoire, CD4 or CD8, contained the clonotype at higher abundance. TCRdb ran its own pipeline on the public reads, namely fastp trimming at Q25 and MiXCR clone calling, and kept in-frame beta chains. Each entry is one CDR3 protein sequence, shown with its most common DNA and genes. TCRdb assigned the V and J calls; the authors' analysis was not used. This sample has 250,000 or so distinct CDR3 sequences in its table, and more than 3.5% of those were observed once. The ten largest clones take up 19% of the sample.

The rearranged chain carries TRBV19 and TRBJ1-2; TRBD1 is possibly the D segment (5 matching bases). The clonotype originates from a man aged 18-30 years who received the YFV17D yellow fever vaccine. The sequences come from PBMCs, collected 15 days after the yellow fever booster vaccination. The nucleotide sequence reads as follows: TGTGCCAGTAGTATCTCAGGGATGTATGGCTACACCTTC. It translates to CASSISGMYGYTF.